This T cell receptor (beta chain) is drawn from a study of T cell repertoires in cytomegalovirus infection (dated by TCRdb to between 2018 and 2020). For the study in its entirety: The HLA type of each donor mattered for the analysis, because public TCR beta signatures pointed to carriage of CMV infection along with the matching HLA type.

The V end loses 0 bases and the J end loses 0 bases, and a stretch of 5 bases separates them. From cysteine to phenylalanine, the CDR3 is 15 amino acids long. The sequence is cut down to CDR3 DNA, 45 bases in frame from base 1. The table lists this clonotype with a few counts. No antigen is known for it. Base-call qualities are not available, and no considerably larger clone is one nucleotide away. The data were produced on an Illumina HiSeq 1500. TCRdb handled the public reads itself, with Q25 trimming in fastp and clone calling in MiXCR, and kept productive beta chains. Each entry merges the rows of one CDR3 protein and shows their most common DNA and genes. Recorded for this sample are 150,000 to 200,000 distinct CDR3 sequences; approximately 15% of them occurred a single time. Roughly a quarter of the sample rests with the top ten. Study-wide conclusions, independent of this receptor: In the ex vivo response, HLA-C-restricted CMV-specific TCR beta clonotypes were dominant, and in two of eight donors the single most frequent clonotype came from this HLA-C-restricted group. In both this cohort and an independent cohort of approximately 350 donors, the cumulative frequency of public TCR beta family members distinguished carriers of CMV infection plus the relevant HLA type.

Material: PBMCs. This receptor was identified in a human donor in good health (CMV status not recorded). Some clones in this sample may be carry-over from other donors' samples. Recombination joined TRBV12-3 or TRBV12-4 with TRBJ1-4; no D gene call is confident. For the CDR3, the sequence is CASSLAGSTNEKLFF. The DNA sequence is as follows: TGTGCCAGCAGTTTAGCGGGATCAACTAATGAAAAACTGTTTTTT.